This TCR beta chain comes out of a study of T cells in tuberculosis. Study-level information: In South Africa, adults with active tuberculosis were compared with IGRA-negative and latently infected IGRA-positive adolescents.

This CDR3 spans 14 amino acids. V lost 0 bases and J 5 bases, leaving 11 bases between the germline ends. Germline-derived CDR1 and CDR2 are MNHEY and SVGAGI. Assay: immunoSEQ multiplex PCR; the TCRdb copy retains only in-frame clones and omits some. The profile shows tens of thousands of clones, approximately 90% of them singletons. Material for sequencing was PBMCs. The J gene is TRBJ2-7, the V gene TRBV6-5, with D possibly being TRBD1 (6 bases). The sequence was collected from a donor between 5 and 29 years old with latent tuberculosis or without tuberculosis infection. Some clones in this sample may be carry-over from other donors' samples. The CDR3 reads CASSYSGAGDEQYF. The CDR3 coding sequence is TGTGCCAGCAGTTACTCGGGGGCAGGCGACGAGCAGTACTTC.